This TCR beta chain was identified during a study of cytomegalovirus exposure and HLA in healthy donors. A multiplex PCR was run with 60 Vbeta primers and 13 Jbeta primers. Clones were sequenced by immunoSEQ multiplex PCR, and TCRdb holds only the in-frame ones, with some missing. The sample lists approximately 80,000 clones; around 68% were seen once. Points on this clone: Its matching antigen is unknown.

Findings and caveats of the study: Evidence from a later analysis indicated that most CMV-associated TCR beta chains looked HLA-restricted. Among TCR beta chains, those listed as cytomegalovirus-associated numbered about 160. Analysis performed later showed TCR beta chains linked to HLA being more clonally expanded than equally common others.

The specimen was PBMCs. The sequence came from a man younger than 45 in good health and CMV-seropositive.

The CDR3 DNA reads as TGTGCCAGCAGCCCGGCTCTAGCGGGGGGGGCCAAAAACATTCAGTACTTC. It yields the protein CASSPALAGGAKNIQYF. The V call is TRBV7-2, the J call TRBJ2-4; 12 positions match TRBD2. The J segment lost 1 base and the V segment lost 5 bases, leaving 6 bases of the junction unmatched. The V gene's germline CDR1 is SGHTA and CDR2 FQGNSA. This CDR3 has 17 amino acids.